The 25 T cell receptor beta chains given below trace back to one sample, sequenced in a study of T cells in Graves' hyperthyroidism and ophthalmopathy. From RNA transcripts, TCR beta CDR3 regions were amplified. Researchers ran a first-round RT-PCR on the TCR CDR3 using the HTBI primer set. TCRdb recomputed calls from the multiplex PCR reads with MiXCR, one row per CDR3 protein. Altogether around 450,000 distinct CDR3 sequences are present, around 16% being singletons, with the ten largest covering 12% to 15%. The source material was blood. Receptors originate from a woman aged 18-29 years with Graves' hyperthyroidism.

This chain connects TRBV7-3 to TRBJ1-2; TRBD1 might be the D (5 bases). V lost 2 bases to trimming and J lost 8 bases, with 15 bases between them. Germline-derived CDR1 and CDR2 are SGHTA and FQGTGA. This CDR3 is built from 14 residues. The CDR3 region is CASSLGGREEGYTF. The CDR3 nucleotides are TGTGCCAGCAGCTTAGGCGGCAGGGAGGAGGGCTACACCTTC.

This clonotype was recorded at least ten times. CDR3 protein: CASSQGGTNEKLFF. The CDR3 DNA follows: TGTGCCAGCAGCCAAGGGGGAACTAATGAAAAACTGTTTTTT. The chain uses TRBV3-1 and TRBJ1-4; D not certain. CDR1 and CDR2 from the germline V gene are LGHDT and YNNKEL (reference sequence). The CDR3 is made up of 14 amino acids. The ends were cut back, 1 base at V and 1 base at J, with 4 bases in the middle.

This clonotype was found many times. This chain links TRBV12-3 or TRBV12-4 with TRBJ1-1; possibly TRBD1 for D (5 bases). This CDR3 comprises 14 residues. The ends were cut back, 3 bases at V and 9 bases at J, with 17 bases in the middle. CDR3 protein: CASSFSARGSQAFF. The CDR3, as DNA: TGTGCCAGCAGTTTCTCGGCCCGGGGCAGCCAAGCTTTCTTT.

The chain joins TRBV27 to TRBJ1-5, with a weak D call TRBD1 (5 bases). Trimming cost V 7 bases and J 2 bases, with 12 bases left between them. Germline V gene sequence: CDR1 MNHEY, CDR2 SMNVEV (reference sequence). The CDR3 has 14 amino acids. The CDR3 loop reads CASKPRGGNQPQHF. The DNA of the CDR3 is TGTGCCAGCAAGCCCCGAGGGGGCAATCAGCCCCAGCATTTT.

This clonotype was counted many times. The V and J genes are TRBV28 and TRBJ2-5, with 7 bases lining up with TRBD1. CDR1 and CDR2 from the germline V gene are MDHEN and SYDVKM. V trimming: 7 bases; J trimming: 2 bases; junction bases outside the gene matches: 7. The CDR3 is made up of 14 amino acids. Here the CDR3 reads CASTMGQRQETQYF. CDR3 bases: TGTGCCAGCACCATGGGACAGAGACAAGAGACCCAGTACTTC.

The V gene is TRBV10-3, the J gene TRBJ2-7; 14 nucleotides agree with TRBD2. The germline gives CDR1 ENHRY, CDR2 SYGVKD. Losses at the gene ends were 4 bases for V and 4 bases for J; bases not matched to a gene: 3. The CDR3 is made up of 15 amino acids. This CDR3 is CAISGLAGGPYEQYF. The CDR3 DNA follows: TGTGCCATCAGTGGACTAGCGGGAGGGCCTTACGAGCAGTACTTC.

This clonotype was found many times. The rearrangement joins TRBV7-9 to TRBJ1-2; 8 bases are shared with TRBD1. The CDR3 runs 16 residues. The germline CDR1 and CDR2 sequences are SEHNR and FQNEAQ (reference sequence). J gave up 4 bases and V 4 bases, and 11 bases lay outside the gene matches. CDR3 nucleotide sequence: TGTGCCAGCAGCTCGAGCCAACCGGGACAGGTCTATGGCTACACCTTC. This encodes CASSSSQPGQVYGYTF.

The sample holds many counts of this clonotype. This rearrangement joins TRBV18 to TRBJ2-7, with a possible D match to TRBD1 (6 bases). This CDR3 has 14 amino acids. Trimming shortened V by 5 bases and J by 2 bases, and 13 bases separated the two germline ends. Germline CDR1 and CDR2: KGHSH and LQKENI. CDR3 residues: CASSAGASTYEQYF. In nucleotides, the CDR3 is TGTGCCAGCTCAGCAGGGGCTTCCACCTACGAGCAGTACTTC.

V is TRBV6-5 and J is TRBJ2-6; perhaps TRBD1 as D (5 bases). The CDR3 spans 19 residues. Trimming removed 2 bases from V and 1 base from J, with 18 bases in between. CDR1 and CDR2 from the germline V gene are MNHEY and SVGAGI. In DNA, the CDR3 is TGTGCCAGCAGTTACGTTCGCCAGGGTAGTTCATCTGGGGCCAACGTCCTGACTTTC. Protein: CASSYVRQGSSSGANVLTF.

This rearrangement joins TRBV28 to TRBJ2-7; 15 nucleotides line up with TRBD2. Trimming at V came to 8 bases and at J to 1 base, leaving 15 bases not matched to a gene. The CDR3 is 19 residues long. Germline loops: CDR1 MDHEN, CDR2 SYDVKM. CDR3 sequence reads: CASPPPGLAGGSRSYEQYF. The CDR3 DNA follows: TGTGCCAGCCCACCTCCGGGACTAGCGGGAGGCAGTAGGTCCTACGAGCAGTACTTC.

This clonotype was detected a few times. The chain is built from TRBV12-3 or TRBV12-4 and TRBJ2-7; perhaps TRBD1 as D (5 bases). Trimming shortened V by 1 base and J by 2 bases, and 9 bases separated the two germline ends. There are 14 residues in the CDR3. The CDR3 DNA reads as TGTGCCAGCAGTTTAGGGTTGACAGCCTACGAGCAGTACTTC. The encoded protein is CASSLGLTAYEQYF.

The J gene is TRBJ2-7, the V gene TRBV5-5, with D possibly being TRBD2 (7 bases). The CDR3 loop spans 14 amino acids. V was shortened by 4 bases and J by 5 bases, with 16 bases between the two germline ends. Germline V CDR1 and CDR2: SGHKS, YYEKEE (reference sequence). In DNA, the CDR3 is TGTGCCAGCAGCCAATGGCGCGGGGGCGACGAGCAGTACTTC. Translated, it gives CASSQWRGGDEQYF.

In its sample, this clonotype was seen many times. The chain carries TRBV4-1 and TRBJ2-3; D could derive from TRBD1 or TRBD2 (5 bases each). There are 14 residues in the CDR3. The V end was cut by 6 bases, the J end by 1 base, with 11 bases between. Per the germline V gene, CDR1 is MGHRA and CDR2 is YSYEKL. CDR3 in amino acids: CASRGTDGTDTQYF. The DNA for the CDR3 is TGCGCCAGCAGAGGGACGGACGGCACAGATACGCAGTATTTT.

This clonotype occurred a few times. The chain joins TRBV7-2 to TRBJ2-1; 10 nucleotides line up with TRBD2. Trimming removed 5 bases from V and 6 bases from J; junction bases left unmatched: 7. The length of the CDR3 is 15 residues. In germline, CDR1 is SGHTA, CDR2 FQGNSA. CDR3 nucleotide sequence: TGTGCCAGCAGCATAACCGGGACTAGCGCCAATGAGCAGTTCTTC. Its translation: CASSITGTSANEQFF.

This sequence joins TRBV4-1 and TRBJ2-5; possible D gene TRBD1, 5 bases. Germline CDR1 is MGHRA and CDR2 is YSYEKL. The CDR3 totals 16 residues. The V end was cut by 0 bases, the J end by 0 bases, with 11 bases between. This CDR3 is CASSQEGADHQETQYF. CDR3 bases: TGCGCCAGCAGCCAAGAAGGGGCGGACCACCAAGAGACCCAGTACTTC.

The chain couples TRBV9 to TRBJ2-1, with 10 bases that match TRBD1. J was trimmed by 8 bases and V by 4 bases; bases with no gene match: 15. This CDR3 has 17 amino acids. The germline CDR1 and CDR2 sequences are SGDLS and YYNGEE. In DNA form, the CDR3 reads TGTGCCAGCAGCCCCCGGGGTTGGGGACAGGGGATGCATGAGCAGTTCTTC. It codes for CASSPRGWGQGMHEQFF.

The rearrangement links TRBV3-1 to TRBJ2-1; a weak D match, TRBD2 (5 bases). Germline V gene sequence: CDR1 LGHDT, CDR2 YNNKEL (reference sequence). V was shortened by 0 bases and J by 8 bases, with 11 bases between the two germline ends. CDR3 length equals 14 residues. DNA of the CDR3: TGTGCCAGCAGCCAAGATGGACTCACGCATGAGCAGTTCTTC. It codes for CASSQDGLTHEQFF.

This clonotype was seen at least ten times. V and J are TRBV27 and TRBJ1-2, with 8 bases aligning to TRBD1. This CDR3 region has 19 residues. CDR1 and CDR2 (germline): MNHEY, SMNVEV (reference sequence). V trimming: 0 bases; J trimming: 2 bases; junction bases outside the gene matches: 14. The CDR3 loop is CASSLSMKGQGAGNYGYTF. The DNA for the CDR3 is TGTGCCAGCAGTTTATCGATGAAGGGGCAGGGGGCAGGAAACTATGGCTACACCTTC.

This clonotype was recorded at least ten times. J is TRBJ1-1 and V is TRBV6-2 or TRBV6-3; 7 nucleotides agree with TRBD1. The CDR3 covers 17 residues. Losses at the gene ends were 2 bases for V and 8 bases for J; bases not matched to a gene: 17. Germline lookup yields CDR1 MNHEY and CDR2 SVGEGT. CDR3 DNA: TGTGCCAGCAGTTACGTCGCGGGACAGAAGGGGTGGGGGGAAGCTTTCTTT. It codes for CASSYVAGQKGWGEAFF.

The chain links TRBV20-1 to TRBJ2-1; tentatively, D is TRBD2 (6 bases). The CDR3 totals 15 residues. Germline-derived CDR1 and CDR2 are DFQATT and SNEGSKA (reference sequence). V lost 3 bases and J lost 0, with 12 bases in between. CDR3: CSASWTGVSYNEQFF. The CDR3 bases are TGCAGTGCTAGTTGGACGGGGGTCTCCTACAATGAGCAGTTCTTC.

This clonotype showed up many times. The chain employs TRBV20-1 and TRBJ2-1; TRBD2 might be the D (6 bases). Trimming stripped 6 bases from V and 7 bases from J, with 19 bases between. CDR1 is DFQATT and CDR2 is SNEGSKA in the germline V gene (reference sequence). The CDR3 consists of 14 residues. The CDR3 coding sequence is TGCAGTGCCCGAAGGGACTCCCTGGGTAATGAGCAGTTCTTC. Translating it yields CSARRDSLGNEQFF.

This clonotype has a handful of counts. The V gene is TRBV27, the J gene TRBJ2-1; TRBD1 or TRBD2 may be the D gene (5 bases each). The germline V gene encodes CDR1 MNHEY and CDR2 SMNVEV (reference sequence). The CDR3 is made up of 15 amino acids. V dropped 0 bases and J dropped 5 bases, with 11 bases sitting between them. The DNA of the CDR3 is TGTGCCAGCAGTTTATCCGGGGCCCCGAACAATGAGCAGTTCTTC. Protein product: CASSLSGAPNNEQFF.

This clonotype was counted ten times or more. The rearrangement uses TRBV12-3 or TRBV12-4 and TRBJ2-1; TRBD2 might be the D (5 bases). The CDR3 sequence is 16 residues long. V lost 5 bases and J 5 bases, leaving 19 bases between the germline ends. The CDR3 reads CASSPHRTLGDNEQFF. CDR3 DNA sequence: TGTGCCAGCAGTCCCCACCGGACCTTGGGAGACAATGAGCAGTTCTTC.

This chain uses TRBV12-3 or TRBV12-4 with TRBJ1-3; D remains unclear. Trimming stripped 7 bases from V and 4 bases from J, with 17 bases between. This CDR3 spans 15 amino acids. CDR3 DNA sequence: TGTGCCAGCACCCTCAATCGGGGTGCGGGAAACACCATATATTTT. Its protein product is CASTLNRGAGNTIYF.

The J gene is TRBJ1-2, the V gene TRBV5-1, with 10 bases aligning to TRBD1. Germline V gives CDR1 SGHRS, CDR2 YFSETQ. After removal of 5 bases from V and 14 bases from J, the junction contained 18 bases not matched to a gene. The CDR3 contains 15 residues. The CDR3 region is CASRIDQTGGAEFTF. CDR3 coding DNA: TGCGCCAGCAGGATAGATCAGACAGGGGGCGCGGAATTTACCTTC.